This TCR beta chain was identified in a study of cytomegalovirus exposure and HLA in healthy donors. Study-level results: TRBV6-2, TRBV6-3 and some other V segments were excluded as indistinguishable.

CDR1 and CDR2 from the germline V gene are SGHDT and YYEEEE. V was pared by 6 bases and J by 0 bases, with 10 bases between. This CDR3 has 14 amino acids. PCR primers comprised 60 Vbeta and 13 Jbeta primers. Method: immunoSEQ multiplex PCR; TCRdb's copy keeps in-frame clones and lacks some. The sample has 95,000 to 150,000 clones, more than 65% seen once. This clone was recorded only once. Its target is unknown. This chain uses TRBV5-6 with TRBJ2-4, with D perhaps matching TRBD2 (6 bases). The sample consisted of PBMCs. This clonotype was sampled from a human donor in good health. As DNA, the CDR3 is TGTGCCAGCACCGCGGGACTAGCCAAAAACATTCAGTACTTC. Translation gives CASTAGLAKNIQYF.